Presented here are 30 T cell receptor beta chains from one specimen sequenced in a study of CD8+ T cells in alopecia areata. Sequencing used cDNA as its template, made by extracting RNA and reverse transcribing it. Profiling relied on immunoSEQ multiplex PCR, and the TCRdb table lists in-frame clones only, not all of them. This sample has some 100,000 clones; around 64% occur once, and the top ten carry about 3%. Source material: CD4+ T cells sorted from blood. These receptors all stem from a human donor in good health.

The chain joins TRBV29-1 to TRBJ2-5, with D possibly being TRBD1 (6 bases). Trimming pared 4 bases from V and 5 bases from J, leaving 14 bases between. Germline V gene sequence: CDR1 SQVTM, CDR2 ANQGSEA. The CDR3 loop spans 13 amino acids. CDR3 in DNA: TGCAGCGTTGGGGGGCAGGGTAGCGAGACCCAGTACTTC. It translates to CSVGGQGSETQYF.

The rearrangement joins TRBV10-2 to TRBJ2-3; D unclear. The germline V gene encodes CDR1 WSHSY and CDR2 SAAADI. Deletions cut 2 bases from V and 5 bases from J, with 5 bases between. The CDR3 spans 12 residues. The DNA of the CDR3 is TGCGCCAGCAGTGAGACCGGAGATACGCAGTATTTT. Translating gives CASSETGDTQYF.

The CDR3 sequence is CASSLNRRETQYF. The CDR3 nucleotides are TGTGCCAGCAGCTTGAACAGGCGGGAGACCCAGTACTTC. The chain combines TRBV5-6 with TRBJ2-5, with D possibly TRBD1 on 5 matching bases. Germline lookup yields CDR1 SGHDT and CDR2 YYEEEE. V dropped 1 base and J dropped 5 bases, with 9 bases sitting between them. The CDR3 sequence is 13 residues long.

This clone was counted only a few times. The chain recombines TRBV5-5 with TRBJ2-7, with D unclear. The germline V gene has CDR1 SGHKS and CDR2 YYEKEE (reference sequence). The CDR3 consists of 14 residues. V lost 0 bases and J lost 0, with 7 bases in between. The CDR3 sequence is CASSLDRRSYEQYF. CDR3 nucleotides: TGTGCCAGCAGCTTGGATCGCCGCTCCTACGAGCAGTACTTC. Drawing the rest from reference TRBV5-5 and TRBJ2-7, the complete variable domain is DAGVTQSPTHLIKTRGQQVTLRCSPISGHKSVSWYQQVLGQGPQFIFQYYEKEERGRGNFPDRFSARQFPNYSSELNVNALLLGDSALYLCASSLDRRSYEQYFGPGTRLTVT.

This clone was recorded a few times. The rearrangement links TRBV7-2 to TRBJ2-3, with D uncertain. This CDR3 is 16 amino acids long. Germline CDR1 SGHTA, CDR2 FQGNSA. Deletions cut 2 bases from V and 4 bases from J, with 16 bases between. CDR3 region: CASSLRASRIADTQYF. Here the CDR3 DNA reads TGTGCCAGCAGCTTACGGGCCTCGAGGATCGCAGATACGCAGTATTTT.

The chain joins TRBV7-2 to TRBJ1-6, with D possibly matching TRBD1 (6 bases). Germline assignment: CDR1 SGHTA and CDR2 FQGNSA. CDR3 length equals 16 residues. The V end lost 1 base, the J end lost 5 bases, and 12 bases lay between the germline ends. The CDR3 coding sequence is TGTGCCAGCAGCTTAGGATCAGGGGTAAATAATTCACCCCTCCACTTT. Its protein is CASSLGSGVNNSPLHF.

DNA for the CDR3: TGTGCCTGGAGTCCGGGACACGGGAGCAATCAGCCCCAGCATTTT. Protein sequence: CAWSPGHGSNQPQHF. The gene calls are TRBV30 and TRBJ1-5; tentative D call: TRBD1 (6 bases). Trimming pared 2 bases from V and 1 base from J, leaving 12 bases between. The CDR3 sequence is 15 residues long. Germline lookup yields CDR1 GTSNPN and CDR2 SVGIG (reference sequence). Full variable domain (outside the CDR3, taken from reference TRBV30 and TRBJ1-5): SQTIHQWPATLVQPVGSPLSLECTVEGTSNPNLYWYRQAAGRGLQLLFYSVGIGQISSEVPQNLSASRPQDRQFILSSKKLLLSDSGFYLCAWSPGHGSNQPQHFGDGTRLSIL.

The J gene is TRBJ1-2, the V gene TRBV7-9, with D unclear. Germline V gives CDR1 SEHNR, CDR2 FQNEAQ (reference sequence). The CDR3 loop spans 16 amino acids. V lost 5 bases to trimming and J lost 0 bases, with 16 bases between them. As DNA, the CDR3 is TGTGCCAGCAGCAACGACGGTGGAGCATCTAACTATGGCTACACCTTC. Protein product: CASSNDGGASNYGYTF.

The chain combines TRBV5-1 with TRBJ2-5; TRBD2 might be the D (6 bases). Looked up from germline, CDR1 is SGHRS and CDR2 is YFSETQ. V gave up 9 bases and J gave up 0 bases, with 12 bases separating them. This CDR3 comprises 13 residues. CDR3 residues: CATSPGDQETQYF. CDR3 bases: TGCGCCACCTCGCCGGGAGACCAAGAGACCCAGTACTTC.

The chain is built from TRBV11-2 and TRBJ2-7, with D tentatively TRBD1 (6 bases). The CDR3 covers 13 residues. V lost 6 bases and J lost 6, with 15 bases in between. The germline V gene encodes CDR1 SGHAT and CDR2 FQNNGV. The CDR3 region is CASSDQGSTEQYF. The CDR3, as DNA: TGTGCCAGCAGTGACCAGGGGTCAACCGAGCAGTACTTC.

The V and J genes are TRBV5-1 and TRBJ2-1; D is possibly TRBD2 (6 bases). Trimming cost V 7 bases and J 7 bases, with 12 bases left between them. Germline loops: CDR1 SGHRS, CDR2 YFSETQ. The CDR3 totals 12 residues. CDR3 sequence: CASRGNENEQFF. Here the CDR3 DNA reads TGCGCCAGCCGGGGGAACGAGAATGAGCAGTTCTTC.

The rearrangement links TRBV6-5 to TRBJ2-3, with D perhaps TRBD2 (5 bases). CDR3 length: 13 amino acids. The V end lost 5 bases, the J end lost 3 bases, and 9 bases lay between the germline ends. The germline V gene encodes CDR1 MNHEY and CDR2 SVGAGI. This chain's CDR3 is CASSKPGTDTQYF. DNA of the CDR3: TGTGCCAGCAGTAAGCCGGGAACAGATACGCAGTATTTT.

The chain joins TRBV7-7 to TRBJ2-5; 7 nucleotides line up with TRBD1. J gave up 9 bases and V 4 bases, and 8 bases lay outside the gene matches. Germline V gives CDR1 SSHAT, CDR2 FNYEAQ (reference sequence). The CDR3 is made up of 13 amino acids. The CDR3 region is CASSSDRAVAQYF. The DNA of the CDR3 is TGTGCCAGCAGCTCCGACAGGGCTGTGGCCCAGTACTTC.

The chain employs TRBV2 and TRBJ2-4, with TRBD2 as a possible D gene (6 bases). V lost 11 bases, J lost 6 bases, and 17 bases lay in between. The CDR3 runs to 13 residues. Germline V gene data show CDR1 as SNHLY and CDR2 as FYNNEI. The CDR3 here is CAPGDPLGNIQYF. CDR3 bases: TGTGCCCCGGGGGACCCCCTGGGAAACATTCAGTACTTC.

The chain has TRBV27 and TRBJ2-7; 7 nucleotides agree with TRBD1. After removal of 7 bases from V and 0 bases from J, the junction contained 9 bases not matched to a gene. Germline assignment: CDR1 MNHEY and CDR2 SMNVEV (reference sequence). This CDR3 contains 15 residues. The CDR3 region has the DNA TGTGCCAGCAATAGGCCCGACAGGGCCTCCTACGAGCAGTACTTC. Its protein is CASNRPDRASYEQYF.

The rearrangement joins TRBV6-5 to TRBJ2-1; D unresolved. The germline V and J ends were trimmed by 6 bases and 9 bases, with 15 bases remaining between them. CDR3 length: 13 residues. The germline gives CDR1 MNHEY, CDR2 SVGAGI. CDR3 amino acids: CASSGRLGGEQFF. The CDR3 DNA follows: TGTGCCAGCAGCGGGCGCCTGGGCGGTGAGCAGTTCTTC.

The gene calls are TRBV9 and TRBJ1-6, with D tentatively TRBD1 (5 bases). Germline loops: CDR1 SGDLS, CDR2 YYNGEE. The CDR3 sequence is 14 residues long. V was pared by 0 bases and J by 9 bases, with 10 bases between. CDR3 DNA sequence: TGTGCCAGCAGCGTAGGCCAGGGTGGTTCACCCCTCCACTTT. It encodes CASSVGQGGSPLHF.

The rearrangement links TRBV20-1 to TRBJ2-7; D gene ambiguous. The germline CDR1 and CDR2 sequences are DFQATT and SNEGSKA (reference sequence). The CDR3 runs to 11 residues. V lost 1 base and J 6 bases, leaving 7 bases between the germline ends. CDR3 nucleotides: TGCAGTGCTAGAGTCCCGGGCGAGCAGTACTTC. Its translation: CSARVPGEQYF.

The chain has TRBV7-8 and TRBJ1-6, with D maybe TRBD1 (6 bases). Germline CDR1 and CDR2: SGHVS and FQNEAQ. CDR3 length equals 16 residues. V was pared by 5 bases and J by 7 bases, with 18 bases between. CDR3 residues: CASSTTPGVGNSPLHF. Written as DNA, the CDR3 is TGTGCCAGCAGCACAACTCCAGGGGTAGGAAATTCACCCCTCCACTTT.

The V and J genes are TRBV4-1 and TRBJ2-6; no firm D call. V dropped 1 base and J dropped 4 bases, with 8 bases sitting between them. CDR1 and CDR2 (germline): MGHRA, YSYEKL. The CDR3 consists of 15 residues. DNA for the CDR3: TGCGCCAGCAGCCAAGCCCTGGGGGGGGCCAACGTCCTGACTTTC. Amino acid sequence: CASSQALGGANVLTF.

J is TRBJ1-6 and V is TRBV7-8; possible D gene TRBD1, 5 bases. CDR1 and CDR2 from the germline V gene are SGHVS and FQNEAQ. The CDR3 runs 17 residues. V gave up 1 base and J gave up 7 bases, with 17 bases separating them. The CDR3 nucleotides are TGTGCCAGCAGCTTAGGTGCAGGGCCGGGCCCAAATTCACCCCTCCACTTT. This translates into CASSLGAGPGPNSPLHF.

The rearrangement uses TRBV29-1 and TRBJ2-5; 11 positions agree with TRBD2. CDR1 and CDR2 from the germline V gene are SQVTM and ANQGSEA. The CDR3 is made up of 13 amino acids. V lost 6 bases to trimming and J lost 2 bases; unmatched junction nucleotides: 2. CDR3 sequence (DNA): TGCAGCGTGGGGACTAGCGGACAAGAGACCCAGTACTTC. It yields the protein CSVGTSGQETQYF.

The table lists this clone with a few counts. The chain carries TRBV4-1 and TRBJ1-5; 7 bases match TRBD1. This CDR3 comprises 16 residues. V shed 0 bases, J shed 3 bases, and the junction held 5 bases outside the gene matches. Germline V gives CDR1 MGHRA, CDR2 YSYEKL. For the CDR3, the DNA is TGCGCCAGCAGCCAAGAGGTTCAGGGGGTCAATCAGCCCCAGCATTTT. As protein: CASSQEVQGVNQPQHF.

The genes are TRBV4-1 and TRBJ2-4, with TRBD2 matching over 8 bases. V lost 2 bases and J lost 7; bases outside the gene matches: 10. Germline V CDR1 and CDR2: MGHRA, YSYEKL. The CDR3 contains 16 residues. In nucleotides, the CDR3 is TGCGCCAGCAGCCAATCCGGGACTAGTGTAATGAACATTCAGTACTTC. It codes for CASSQSGTSVMNIQYF.

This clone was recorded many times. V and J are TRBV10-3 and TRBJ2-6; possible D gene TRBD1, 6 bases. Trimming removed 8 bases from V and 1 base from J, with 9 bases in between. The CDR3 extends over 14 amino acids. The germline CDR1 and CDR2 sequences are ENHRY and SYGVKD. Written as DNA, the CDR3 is TGTGCCATCGGCAGGGGATCTGGGGCCAACGTCCTGACTTTC. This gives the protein CAIGRGSGANVLTF.

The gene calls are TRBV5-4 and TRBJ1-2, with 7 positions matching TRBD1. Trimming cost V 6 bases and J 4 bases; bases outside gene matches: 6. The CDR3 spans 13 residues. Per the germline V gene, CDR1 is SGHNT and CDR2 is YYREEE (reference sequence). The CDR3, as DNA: TGTGCCAGCAACCTGGCAGGGGGCTATGGCTACACCTTC. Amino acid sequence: CASNLAGGYGYTF.

The CDR3 DNA sequence: TGTGCCTGGAGTCTTAGCCTTGGGGGCACAGATACGCAGTATTTT. Translation: CAWSLSLGGTDTQYF. V and J are TRBV30 and TRBJ2-3, with D hard to call. CDR3 length equals 15 residues. Germline V CDR1 and CDR2: GTSNPN, SVGIG (reference sequence). Trimming cost V 2 bases and J 1 base, with 13 bases left between them.

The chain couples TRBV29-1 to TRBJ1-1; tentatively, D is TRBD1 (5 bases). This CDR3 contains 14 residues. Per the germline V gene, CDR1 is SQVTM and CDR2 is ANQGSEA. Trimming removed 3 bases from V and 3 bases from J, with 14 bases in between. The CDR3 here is CSVDKSGIHTEAFF. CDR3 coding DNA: TGCAGCGTTGATAAATCAGGGATCCACACTGAAGCTTTCTTT.

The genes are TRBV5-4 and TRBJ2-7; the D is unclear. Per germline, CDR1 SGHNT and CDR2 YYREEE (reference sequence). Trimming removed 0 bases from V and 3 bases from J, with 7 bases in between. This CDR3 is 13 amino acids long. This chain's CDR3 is CASSLGVVYEQYF. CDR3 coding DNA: TGTGCCAGCAGCTTGGGTGTTGTCTACGAGCAGTACTTC.

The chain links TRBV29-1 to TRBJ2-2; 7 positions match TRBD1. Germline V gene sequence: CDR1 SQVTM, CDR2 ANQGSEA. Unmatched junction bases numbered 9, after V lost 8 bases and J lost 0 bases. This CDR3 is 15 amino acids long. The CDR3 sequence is CSIKQDRSNTGELFF. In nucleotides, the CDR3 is TGCAGCATCAAACAGGACAGGTCGAACACCGGGGAGCTGTTTTTT.